This paragraph covers one T cell receptor (beta chain) sequence. Its antigen is not identified. Clones were read by immunoSEQ multiplex PCR, and TCRdb kept only the in-frame ones, dropping some. The repertoire holds roughly 80,000 clones, with 75% to 90% as singletons. This sample is drawn from a study of OX40 agonist ivuxolimab in advanced cancers. Study findings and constraints: With doses of 0.1-3.0 mg/kg, partial responders showed among the lowest clonal expansion. Doses of 0.1 to 3.0 mg/kg were accompanied by clonal expansion of CD4+ and CD8+ blood T cells by week 6.

This clonotype was sampled from an adult with an advanced solid tumor such as melanoma, head and neck, liver or kidney cancer. The source material was CD4+ or CD8+ T cells sorted from blood, sampled in a trial of the OX40 agonist ivuxolimab.

The CDR3 here is CASSYSGVWTSREQYF. The CDR3 DNA is TGTGCCAGCAGTTACTCGGGGGTCTGGACTAGCCGCGAGCAGTACTTC. This chain uses TRBV6-5 with TRBJ2-7; 8 positions match TRBD2. Germline loops: CDR1 MNHEY, CDR2 SVGAGI. The CDR3 covers 16 residues. With V trimmed by 0 bases and J by 6 bases, 10 bases remained unmatched.